These 32 T cell receptor beta chains were all obtained from the same sample, sequenced in a study of post-analysis software for immune sequencing data. Unique molecular identifiers featured in each of the TCR beta cDNA libraries. TCRdb recomputed calls from the PCR reads with MiXCR, one row per CDR3 protein. Of 400,000 to 500,000 distinct CDR3 sequences listed, roughly 40% are singletons. Antigens of these TCRs are unknown. Study-wide results and caveats: Four or five TRBV segments, TRBV5-6, TRBV5-1 and TRBV20-1 among them, were found more frequent in patients than controls.

Sequenced input: blood. These receptors all stem from a girl aged 2 to 10 with multiple sclerosis.

The CDR3 loop is CASSQVGQGSNEQYF. The DNA for the CDR3 is TGCGCCAGCAGCCAAGTGGGACAGGGGAGCAACGAGCAGTACTTC. This sequence joins TRBV4-1 and TRBJ2-5; 10 bases are shared with TRBD1. The J call may be wrong; the DNA end is better matched by TRBJ2-7. The CDR3 is 15 amino acids. The V gene's germline CDR1 is MGHRA and CDR2 YSYEKL.

This clonotype was seen repeatedly, ten times or more. The chain carries TRBV13 and TRBJ1-2; 9 bases agree with TRBD1. CDR3 length: 13 amino acids. V shed 5 bases and J 4 bases; nucleotides not matched to a gene: 2. CDR1 is PRHDT and CDR2 is FYEKMQ in the germline V gene (reference sequence). The CDR3 is CASSQDRGYGYTF. The CDR3 DNA follows: TGTGCCAGCAGCCAGGACAGGGGCTATGGCTACACCTTC.

This chain joins TRBV27 and TRBJ2-1; 7 nucleotides match TRBD1. V gave up 8 bases and J gave up 4 bases; unmatched junction bases: 8. This CDR3 comprises 14 residues. Germline CDR1 is MNHEY and CDR2 is SMNVEV (reference sequence). For the CDR3, the DNA is TGTGCCAGCGCTTACAGGGGCCCTTACAATGAGCAGTTCTTC. Translating it yields CASAYRGPYNEQFF.

The rearrangement links TRBV12-3 or TRBV12-4 to TRBJ2-7; TRBD1 agrees at 7 bases. The trim removed 7 bases at V and 2 bases at J, leaving 17 bases unmatched. There are 17 residues in the CDR3. The CDR3 reads CASTPQSGGFRPYEQYF. CDR3 in DNA: TGTGCCAGCACCCCGCAATCAGGGGGATTTAGACCCTACGAGCAGTACTTC.

The V and J genes are TRBV4-3 and TRBJ2-7; the D call may be TRBD1 or TRBD2 (6 bases each). Germline assignment: CDR1 LGHNA and CDR2 YSLEER. Trimming left V 1 base short and J 7 bases short, with 26 bases between. This CDR3 is 18 amino acids long. The CDR3 sequence is CASSQGVSGANSYNEQYF. The CDR3, as DNA: TGCGCCAGCAGCCAAGGGGTCTCGGGGGCTAACTCCTACAATGAGCAGTACTTC.

This clonotype was detected once. CDR3 in amino acids: CASSNSLISGRSNEQFF. The CDR3, as DNA: TGCGCCAGCAGCAACTCCCTGATTAGCGGGAGGAGCAATGAGCAGTTCTTC. This chain links TRBV5-1 with TRBJ2-1; TRBD2 aligns across 10 bases. Trimming at V came to 4 bases and at J to 6 bases, leaving 13 bases not matched to a gene. The CDR3 runs to 17 residues. The germline V gene has CDR1 SGHRS and CDR2 YFSETQ.

There are a few counts of this clonotype. This CDR3 is CASGPGRQAGYGYTF. The CDR3 bases are TGTGCCAGCGGTCCAGGCCGACAGGCCGGTTATGGCTACACCTTC. V gene TRBV28 combines with J gene TRBJ1-2; the D gene is possibly TRBD1 (6 bases). CDR3 size: 15 residues. Germline V gene sequence: CDR1 MDHEN, CDR2 SYDVKM. V was cut by 8 bases and J by 5 bases, with 21 bases left in between.

This clonotype rates as medium-sized. The V and J genes are TRBV4-2 and TRBJ2-7; D might be TRBD1 (6 bases). V dropped 3 bases and J dropped 1 base, with 13 bases sitting between them. The CDR3 has 15 amino acids. Germline loops: CDR1 LGHNA, CDR2 YNFKEQ. CDR3 residues: CASSHTGQVSYEQYF. As DNA, the CDR3 is TGTGCCAGCAGCCACACAGGGCAGGTATCCTACGAGCAGTACTTC.

V usage is TRBV4-1 and J usage is TRBJ1-5; D is uncertain. The V end was cut by 1 base, the J end by 9 bases, with 10 bases between. CDR1 MGHRA and CDR2 YSYEKL come from the germline V gene. The CDR3 spans 13 residues. CDR3 residues: CASSQGVLRPQHF. CDR3 in DNA: TGCGCCAGCAGCCAAGGAGTTTTGCGGCCCCAGCATTTT.

The CDR3 loop is CASSLGWVAGDIPTQYF. CDR3 nucleotide sequence: TGTGCCAGCAGCTTGGGTTGGGTAGCGGGAGACATCCCGACGCAGTATTTT. V is TRBV5-6 and J is TRBJ2-3, with 9 positions matching TRBD2. After removal of 0 bases from V and 9 bases from J, the junction contained 14 bases not matched to a gene. The germline V gene encodes CDR1 SGHDT and CDR2 YYEEEE. CDR3 length equals 17 residues.

This clonotype was observed a handful of times. This chain uses TRBV6-1 with TRBJ2-3; TRBD2 is a possible D gene (5 bases). The CDR3 sequence is 17 residues long. CDR1 and CDR2 from the germline V gene are MNHNS and SASEGT. The ends were cut back, 0 bases at V and 2 bases at J, with 15 bases in the middle. In nucleotides, the CDR3 is TGTGCCAGCAGTGAAGCTCGTGGAGCGGAGGACACAGATACGCAGTATTTT. It yields the protein CASSEARGAEDTDTQYF.

The V call is TRBV29-1, the J call TRBJ2-7; the match to TRBD1 covers 10 bases. The junction had 11 bases not matched to a gene; V was cut back by 5 bases and J by 4 bases. The germline gives CDR1 SQVTM, CDR2 ANQGSEA. CDR3 size: 15 residues. The CDR3 nucleotides are TGCAGCGTTATGTCCGAGACAGGGGGCCGGTACGAGCAGTACTTC. It translates to CSVMSETGGRYEQYF.

This clonotype was seen only a few times. The chain recombines TRBV5-1 with TRBJ2-7, with TRBD1 matching over 7 bases. V lost 3 bases to trimming and J lost 0 bases; unmatched junction nucleotides: 3. From germline, CDR1 is SGHRS and CDR2 YFSETQ. The CDR3 is made up of 14 amino acids. CDR3 nucleotides: TGCGCCAGCAGCTGGGGGACAGACTCCTACGAGCAGTACTTC. Translating it yields CASSWGTDSYEQYF. The variable domain in full, completed from reference TRBV5-1 and TRBJ2-7, reads KAGVTQTPRYLIKTRGQQVTLSCSPISGHRSVSWYQQTPGQGLQFLFEYFSETQRNKGNFPGRFSGRQFSNSRSEMNVSTLELGDSALYLCASSWGTDSYEQYFGPGTRLTVT.

The chain employs TRBV27 and TRBJ2-1, with 12 bases aligning to TRBD2. CDR1 and CDR2 from the germline V gene are MNHEY and SMNVEV (reference sequence). Unmatched junction bases numbered 5, after V lost 9 bases and J lost 5 bases. This CDR3 is built from 14 residues. The CDR3 sequence is CASWTSGANNEQFF. Here the CDR3 DNA reads TGTGCCAGTTGGACTAGCGGGGCCAACAATGAGCAGTTCTTC.

This clonotype was seen a handful of times. The genes are TRBV15 and TRBJ2-3; no clear D gene. The germline gives CDR1 LNHNV, CDR2 YYDKDF (reference sequence). V was shortened by 3 bases and J by 2 bases, with 3 bases between the two germline ends. The CDR3 covers 12 residues. CDR3 amino acids: CATSSYTDTQYF. CDR3 sequence (DNA): TGTGCCACCAGCAGTTACACAGATACGCAGTATTTT.

This clonotype was counted a few times. The rearrangement joins TRBV4-3 to TRBJ2-3; no clear D. The CDR3 loop spans 15 amino acids. Germline lookup yields CDR1 LGHNA and CDR2 YSLEER. Trimming pared 0 bases from V and 4 bases from J, leaving 11 bases between. The CDR3 DNA is TGCGCCAGCAGCCAAGATACCATCGTGGCAGATACGCAGTATTTT. It specifies CASSQDTIVADTQYF.

The chain has TRBV9 and TRBJ1-2; D unresolved. Germline V gene data show CDR1 as SGDLS and CDR2 as YYNGEE. Trimming removed 0 bases at V and 8 bases at J, with 11 bases between. This CDR3 is built from 13 residues. In DNA, the CDR3 is TGTGCCAGCAGCGTAGGAAAGGGAGGAGGCTACACCTTC. This codes for CASSVGKGGGYTF.

This chain joins TRBV20-1 and TRBJ2-3; D not certain. This CDR3 has 13 residues. Germline V lookup: CDR1 DFQATT, CDR2 SNEGSKA (reference sequence). Trimming cost V 4 bases and J 0 bases, with 8 bases left between them. In DNA form, the CDR3 reads TGCAGTGCTACAACGTCTAGCACAGATACGCAGTATTTT. Its translation is CSATTSSTDTQYF.

This clonotype has at least ten counts. The chain links TRBV28 to TRBJ1-5; TRBD1 might be the D (5 bases). V lost 6 bases to trimming and J lost 3 bases, with 15 bases between them. The CDR3 has 15 amino acids. CDR1 and CDR2 from the germline V gene are MDHEN and SYDVKM. DNA of the CDR3: TGTGCCAGCAGGCCAGGGCAGTTTTACAATCAGCCCCAGCATTTT. Translating gives CASRPGQFYNQPQHF.

This clonotype appeared a few times. This chain uses TRBV4-3 with TRBJ2-7; TRBD1 might be the D (6 bases). In germline, CDR1 is LGHNA, CDR2 YSLEER. The CDR3 runs 13 residues. The germline V and J ends were trimmed by 0 bases and 10 bases, with 13 bases remaining between them. Here the CDR3 DNA reads TGCGCCAGCAGCCAAGAGCCAGGGGCCCCACAGTACTTC. Amino acids: CASSQEPGAPQYF.

The chain uses TRBV6-5 and TRBJ2-7, with a tentative D call TRBD2 (6 bases). The ends were cut back, 1 base at V and 7 bases at J, with 17 bases in the middle. The CDR3 has 15 amino acids. Germline lookup yields CDR1 MNHEY and CDR2 SVGAGI. CDR3 loop: CASSYLAGHYNEQYF. The CDR3 DNA reads TGTGCCAGCAGTTACTTGGCGGGGCACTACAATGAGCAGTACTTC.

The chain uses TRBV6-5 and TRBJ2-1; D perhaps matches TRBD1 (8 bases). Trimming pared 2 bases from V and 10 bases from J, leaving 12 bases between. CDR1 is MNHEY, CDR2 SVGAGI, per germline. The CDR3 sequence is 13 residues long. The CDR3 DNA reads as TGTGCCAGCAGTTACGGACAGGGAGGGGAGCAGTTCTTC. Its translation: CASSYGQGGEQFF.

The chain's CDR3 is CASSPQSIEQFF. The DNA of the CDR3 is TGTGCCAGCAGTCCCCAATCCATTGAGCAGTTCTTC. The chain joins TRBV12-3 or TRBV12-4 to TRBJ2-1; D gene uncertain. The V and J ends lost 5 bases and 9 bases respectively, with 11 bases between them. The length of the CDR3 is 12 residues.

To note about this clonotype: The junction and the germline gene differ at one end; a read error may be behind it. The chain joins TRBV5-5 to TRBJ1-1; D unresolved. The CDR3 extends over 14 amino acids. Germline V gene data show CDR1 as SGHKS and CDR2 as YYEKEE (reference sequence). The CDR3, as DNA: TGTGCCAGCAGCCCACGGCTCCTGAACACTGAAGTTTTCTTT. Translation gives CASSPRLLNTEVFF.

A note on this clonotype: At one end, the junction sequence differs from germline, possibly due to a read error. This chain links TRBV28 with TRBJ2-4; D unresolved. The germline V gene encodes CDR1 MDHEN and CDR2 SYDVKM. The CDR3 has 15 amino acids. CDR3 DNA: TGTGTCAGCAGCCTGACCCTCACGGCCAAAAACATTCAGTACTTC. Translating gives CVSSLTLTAKNIQYF.

This sequence joins TRBV6-2 or TRBV6-3 and TRBJ1-5, with a possible D match to TRBD1 (6 bases). CDR3 length: 14 residues. Trimming removed 7 bases from V and 6 bases from J, with 16 bases in between. Germline lookup yields CDR1 MNHEY and CDR2 SVGEGT. CDR3 DNA sequence: TGTGCCAGCATTAGGATGGGGGGCGGTCAGCCCCAGCATTTT. Protein sequence: CASIRMGGGQPQHF.

The chain is built from TRBV4-3 and TRBJ2-7, with 10 nucleotides matching TRBD1. The CDR3 consists of 16 residues. Per the germline V gene, CDR1 is LGHNA and CDR2 is YSLEER. Trimming at V came to 4 bases and at J to 6 bases, leaving 12 bases not matched to a gene. CDR3 residues: CASSPTPGQGLSEQYF. Here the CDR3 DNA reads TGCGCCAGCAGCCCCACACCGGGACAGGGGTTAAGCGAGCAGTACTTC.

The chain has TRBV7-9 and TRBJ2-4; D is uncertain. Judging by the DNA end, TRBJ2-7 fits better; the J call may be wrong. This CDR3 comprises 15 residues. CDR1 SEHNR and CDR2 FQNEAQ come from the germline V gene (reference sequence). DNA for the CDR3: TGTGCCAGCAGCCCCCAAGGGTACCTGGTCTACGAGCAGTACTTC. Translated, it gives CASSPQGYLVYEQYF.

The chain is built from TRBV29-1 and TRBJ2-3; 9 bases are a match to TRBD1. CDR1 is SQVTM, CDR2 ANQGSEA, per germline. V lost 4 bases and J lost 2; bases outside the gene matches: 7. The CDR3 length is 15 residues. In nucleotides, the CDR3 is TGCAGCGTTGCCGGGACAGGGATCTTCACAGATACGCAGTATTTT. Translated: CSVAGTGIFTDTQYF.

This clonotype was observed a handful of times. The chain combines TRBV12-3 or TRBV12-4 with TRBJ1-4; no clear D gene. This CDR3 has 12 residues. Deletions cut 3 bases from V and 5 bases from J, with 4 bases between. Here the CDR3 DNA reads TGTGCCAGCAGTTTTTACAATGAAAAACTGTTTTTT. Protein product: CASSFYNEKLFF.

The rearrangement uses TRBV20-1 and TRBJ2-3; no clear D. The CDR3 sequence is 12 residues long. The ends were cut back, 6 bases at V and 6 bases at J, with 13 bases in the middle. CDR1 is DFQATT and CDR2 is SNEGSKA in the germline V gene (reference sequence). The CDR3 sequence is CSASDPGDTQYF. CDR3 DNA: TGCAGTGCCTCCGACCCAGGCGATACGCAGTATTTT.

V gene TRBV6-4 combines with J gene TRBJ1-1; perhaps TRBD1 as D (6 bases). The length of the CDR3 is 13 residues. Germline CDR1 is MRHNA and CDR2 is SNTAGT. Trimming pared 6 bases from V and 3 bases from J, leaving 11 bases between. Written as DNA, the CDR3 is TGTGCCAGCAGCGTCGGGGGCCACACTGAAGCTTTCTTT. As protein: CASSVGGHTEAFF.